A selection of T cell receptor beta chains follows, all from one sample in a study of blood T cell repertoires in COVID-19. TCRdb's table, derived via immunoSEQ multiplex PCR, lists solely in-frame clones and lacks some. The data contain around 180,000 clones, about 81% of them singletons. The material sequenced was peripheral blood. These receptors all come from a woman of 80 years or more with COVID-19, enrolled during active disease. Each CDR3 is given with its conserved first and last residue. The order of the fields is V gene, D gene, clone size, J gene, CDR3 protein, CDR3 DNA. A D gene is named only where the DNA matches it firmly. Some rows mark clone size as missing; the rest say once, few, many or name a class of expanded clone.

V gene: TRBV6-5
D gene: TRBD2
clone size: .
J gene: TRBJ2-5
CDR3 protein: CASSYGGGRVGETQYF
CDR3 DNA: TGTGCCAGCAGTTACGGCGGCGGGAGGGTAGGAGAGACCCAGTACTTC

V gene: TRBV7-9
D gene: TRBD1
clone size: .
J gene: TRBJ2-7
CDR3 protein: CASSHPGTGGQRDEQYF
CDR3 DNA: TGTGCCAGCAGCCATCCCGGGACAGGGGGTCAGAGGGACGAGCAGTACTTC

V gene: TRBV28
D gene: .
clone size: .
J gene: TRBJ2-7
CDR3 protein: CASSFSVLEGTYEQYF
CDR3 DNA: TGTGCCAGCAGTTTTAGTGTGCTAGAAGGAACCTACGAGCAGTACTTC

V gene: TRBV29-1
D gene: TRBD2
clone size: .
J gene: TRBJ2-7
CDR3 protein: CSVVGTSGGAGSYEQYF
CDR3 DNA: TGCAGCGTGGTCGGGACTAGCGGGGGGGCGGGCTCCTACGAGCAGTACTTC

V gene: TRBV7-6
D gene: TRBD2
clone size: .
J gene: TRBJ2-3
CDR3 protein: CASSSFSGSRTDTQYF
CDR3 DNA: TGTGCCAGCAGCTCTTTCAGCGGGAGTCGCACAGATACGCAGTATTTT

V gene: TRBV16
D gene: TRBD2
clone size: once
J gene: TRBJ2-2
CDR3 protein: CASSGTTNTGELFF
CDR3 DNA: TGTGCCAGCAGCGGGACTACCAACACCGGGGAGCTGTTTTTT

V gene: TRBV19
D gene: TRBD1
clone size: few
J gene: TRBJ2-7
CDR3 protein: CASSDRGRYEQYF
CDR3 DNA: TGTGCCAGTTCGGACAGGGGGCGATACGAGCAGTACTTC

V gene: TRBV13
D gene: .
clone size: .
J gene: TRBJ2-7
CDR3 protein: CASSRDRSYEQYF
CDR3 DNA: TGTGCCAGCAGCCGCGACAGGTCCTACGAGCAGTACTTC

V gene: TRBV9
D gene: TRBD1
clone size: .
J gene: TRBJ2-7
CDR3 protein: CASSVGQGASYEQYF
CDR3 DNA: TGTGCCAGCAGCGTAGGACAGGGGGCGAGTTACGAGCAGTACTTC

V gene: TRBV27
D gene: TRBD2
clone size: few
J gene: TRBJ2-1
CDR3 protein: CASSLDGRGEQFF
CDR3 DNA: TGTGCCAGCAGTTTAGATGGGAGGGGTGAGCAGTTCTTC

V gene: TRBV27
D gene: .
clone size: .
J gene: TRBJ1-1
CDR3 protein: CASSLSGQLEAFF
CDR3 DNA: TGTGCCAGCAGTTTATCGGGACAACTTGAAGCTTTCTTT

V gene: TRBV28
D gene: .
clone size: .
J gene: TRBJ1-2
CDR3 protein: CASSPSGGVGYGYTF
CDR3 DNA: TGTGCCAGCAGTCCGTCCGGGGGGGTTGGATATGGCTACACCTTC

V gene: TRBV7-9
D gene: .
clone size: .
J gene: TRBJ2-2
CDR3 protein: CASSPTGTPGELFF
CDR3 DNA: TGTGCCAGCAGCCCAACGGGTACGCCCGGGGAGCTGTTTTTT

V gene: TRBV29-1
D gene: TRBD2
clone size: .
J gene: TRBJ2-5
CDR3 protein: CSVEGTSGETQYF
CDR3 DNA: TGCAGCGTTGAAGGAACTAGCGGAGAGACCCAGTACTTC

V gene: TRBV18
D gene: .
clone size: .
J gene: TRBJ1-2
CDR3 protein: CASSPNAMQGRTNYGYTF
CDR3 DNA: TGTGCCAGCTCACCGAACGCAATGCAGGGGCGCACTAACTATGGCTACACCTTC

V gene: TRBV7-8
D gene: .
clone size: .
J gene: TRBJ2-2
CDR3 protein: CASSPMVAGVGELFF
CDR3 DNA: TGTGCCAGCAGCCCTATGGTCGCAGGGGTAGGGGAGCTGTTTTTT

V gene: TRBV18
D gene: .
clone size: .
J gene: TRBJ2-2
CDR3 protein: CASSPQWPSNTGELFF
CDR3 DNA: TGTGCCAGCTCACCACAGTGGCCTTCGAACACCGGGGAGCTGTTTTTT

V gene: TRBV19
D gene: TRBD1
clone size: .
J gene: TRBJ1-2
CDR3 protein: CASSIRGRRTIYNYYGYTF
CDR3 DNA: TGTGCCAGTAGTATCAGGGGGCGAAGGACCATTTATAATTACTATGGCTACACCTTC

V gene: TRBV3-1/TRBV3-2
D gene: .
clone size: .
J gene: TRBJ2-2
CDR3 protein: CASSQERGAGWNTGELFF
CDR3 DNA: TGTGCCAGCAGCCAAGAAAGGGGTGCCGGGTGGAACACCGGGGAGCTGTTTTTT

V gene: TRBV19
D gene: .
clone size: once
J gene: TRBJ1-2
CDR3 protein: CASSLRTAAGGYTF
CDR3 DNA: TGTGCCAGTAGTCTTAGGACGGCCGCGGGAGGCTACACCTTC

V gene: TRBV19
D gene: TRBD2
clone size: .
J gene: TRBJ2-1
CDR3 protein: CASTDGTSGRGNEQFF
CDR3 DNA: TGTGCCAGTACCGATGGGACTAGCGGGAGGGGGAATGAGCAGTTCTTC

V gene: TRBV29-1
D gene: .
clone size: .
J gene: TRBJ2-3
CDR3 protein: CSVRQRASTDTQYF
CDR3 DNA: TGCAGCGTTAGGCAGCGAGCTAGCACAGATACGCAGTATTTT

V gene: TRBV19
D gene: TRBD1
clone size: .
J gene: TRBJ1-2
CDR3 protein: CASSIQQGRKQYGYTF
CDR3 DNA: TGTGCCAGTAGTATCCAACAGGGGAGAAAGCAGTATGGCTACACCTTC

V gene: TRBV6-2/TRBV6-3
D gene: TRBD2
clone size: .
J gene: TRBJ2-3
CDR3 protein: CASSYLSGGTLDTQYF
CDR3 DNA: TGTGCCAGCAGTTATCTCAGCGGGGGGACCTTGGATACGCAGTATTTT

V gene: TRBV4-2
D gene: .
clone size: many
J gene: TRBJ1-6
CDR3 protein: CASSLELPGGYNSPLHF
CDR3 DNA: TGTGCCAGCAGCCTGGAGCTCCCGGGAGGCTATAATTCACCCCTCCACTTT

V gene: TRBV7-9
D gene: .
clone size: .
J gene: TRBJ1-1
CDR3 protein: CASSFPRQWTSGGTEAFF
CDR3 DNA: TGTGCCAGCAGCTTCCCCCGACAATGGACATCGGGGGGCACTGAAGCTTTCTTT

V gene: TRBV19
D gene: TRBD1
clone size: .
J gene: TRBJ1-2
CDR3 protein: CASSMQGARYGYTF
CDR3 DNA: TGTGCCAGTAGTATGCAGGGGGCAAGGTATGGCTACACCTTC

V gene: TRBV19
D gene: TRBD1
clone size: few
J gene: TRBJ1-5
CDR3 protein: CASRQGDSNQPQHF
CDR3 DNA: TGTGCCAGCAGACAGGGGGACAGCAATCAGCCCCAGCATTTT

V gene: TRBV6-2/TRBV6-3
D gene: .
clone size: .
J gene: TRBJ1-2
CDR3 protein: CASSLDFLSGYTF
CDR3 DNA: TGTGCCAGCAGTCTAGACTTTCTATCAGGCTACACCTTC

V gene: TRBV19
D gene: TRBD1
clone size: .
J gene: TRBJ1-2
CDR3 protein: CASSPRRGQGGYTF
CDR3 DNA: TGTGCCAGTAGCCCGAGGAGGGGGCAGGGTGGCTACACCTTC

V gene: TRBV5-1
D gene: TRBD1
clone size: .
J gene: TRBJ1-4
CDR3 protein: CASSFSDRSFEKLFF
CDR3 DNA: TGCGCCAGCAGCTTTTCGGACAGGTCTTTCGAAAAACTGTTTTTT

V gene: TRBV5-4
D gene: TRBD1
clone size: .
J gene: TRBJ1-2
CDR3 protein: CASSLTGVYGYTF
CDR3 DNA: TGTGCCAGCAGCCTTACAGGGGTCTATGGCTACACCTTC

V gene: TRBV28
D gene: TRBD1
clone size: .
J gene: TRBJ1-6
CDR3 protein: CASSPYPGTEKSSYNSPLHF
CDR3 DNA: TGTGCCAGCAGTCCATACCCCGGGACAGAAAAAAGCTCCTATAATTCACCCCTCCACTTT

V gene: TRBV7-8
D gene: .
clone size: .
J gene: TRBJ1-2
CDR3 protein: CASSPTGQYGYTF
CDR3 DNA: TGTGCCAGCAGCCCCACAGGGCAATATGGCTACACCTTC

V gene: TRBV12-3/TRBV12-4
D gene: TRBD1
clone size: .
J gene: TRBJ1-2
CDR3 protein: CASSRDRGNGYTF
CDR3 DNA: TGTGCCAGCAGTCGGGACAGGGGGAATGGCTACACCTTC

V gene: TRBV11-2
D gene: .
clone size: .
J gene: TRBJ1-1
CDR3 protein: CASSSFSTGTEAFF
CDR3 DNA: TGTGCCAGCAGCTCCTTCTCAACAGGGACTGAAGCTTTCTTT

V gene: TRBV27
D gene: TRBD2
clone size: .
J gene: TRBJ2-7
CDR3 protein: CASSVSGSQHEQYF
CDR3 DNA: TGTGCCAGCAGTGTTAGCGGGAGTCAACACGAGCAGTACTTC

V gene: TRBV12-1
D gene: .
clone size: .
J gene: TRBJ2-1
CDR3 protein: CASSRTPTSGRPYNEQFF
CDR3 DNA: TGTGCCAGCAGCCGCACACCCACTAGCGGGAGGCCCTACAATGAGCAGTTCTTC

V gene: TRBV7-9
D gene: .
clone size: .
J gene: TRBJ2-7
CDR3 protein: CASSGRESYEQYF
CDR3 DNA: TGTGCCAGCAGCGGACGGGAATCCTACGAGCAGTACTTC

V gene: TRBV5-4
D gene: TRBD1
clone size: .
J gene: TRBJ2-7
CDR3 protein: CASSVPGQGVYEQYF
CDR3 DNA: TGTGCCAGCAGCGTCCCGGGACAGGGGGTATACGAGCAGTACTTC